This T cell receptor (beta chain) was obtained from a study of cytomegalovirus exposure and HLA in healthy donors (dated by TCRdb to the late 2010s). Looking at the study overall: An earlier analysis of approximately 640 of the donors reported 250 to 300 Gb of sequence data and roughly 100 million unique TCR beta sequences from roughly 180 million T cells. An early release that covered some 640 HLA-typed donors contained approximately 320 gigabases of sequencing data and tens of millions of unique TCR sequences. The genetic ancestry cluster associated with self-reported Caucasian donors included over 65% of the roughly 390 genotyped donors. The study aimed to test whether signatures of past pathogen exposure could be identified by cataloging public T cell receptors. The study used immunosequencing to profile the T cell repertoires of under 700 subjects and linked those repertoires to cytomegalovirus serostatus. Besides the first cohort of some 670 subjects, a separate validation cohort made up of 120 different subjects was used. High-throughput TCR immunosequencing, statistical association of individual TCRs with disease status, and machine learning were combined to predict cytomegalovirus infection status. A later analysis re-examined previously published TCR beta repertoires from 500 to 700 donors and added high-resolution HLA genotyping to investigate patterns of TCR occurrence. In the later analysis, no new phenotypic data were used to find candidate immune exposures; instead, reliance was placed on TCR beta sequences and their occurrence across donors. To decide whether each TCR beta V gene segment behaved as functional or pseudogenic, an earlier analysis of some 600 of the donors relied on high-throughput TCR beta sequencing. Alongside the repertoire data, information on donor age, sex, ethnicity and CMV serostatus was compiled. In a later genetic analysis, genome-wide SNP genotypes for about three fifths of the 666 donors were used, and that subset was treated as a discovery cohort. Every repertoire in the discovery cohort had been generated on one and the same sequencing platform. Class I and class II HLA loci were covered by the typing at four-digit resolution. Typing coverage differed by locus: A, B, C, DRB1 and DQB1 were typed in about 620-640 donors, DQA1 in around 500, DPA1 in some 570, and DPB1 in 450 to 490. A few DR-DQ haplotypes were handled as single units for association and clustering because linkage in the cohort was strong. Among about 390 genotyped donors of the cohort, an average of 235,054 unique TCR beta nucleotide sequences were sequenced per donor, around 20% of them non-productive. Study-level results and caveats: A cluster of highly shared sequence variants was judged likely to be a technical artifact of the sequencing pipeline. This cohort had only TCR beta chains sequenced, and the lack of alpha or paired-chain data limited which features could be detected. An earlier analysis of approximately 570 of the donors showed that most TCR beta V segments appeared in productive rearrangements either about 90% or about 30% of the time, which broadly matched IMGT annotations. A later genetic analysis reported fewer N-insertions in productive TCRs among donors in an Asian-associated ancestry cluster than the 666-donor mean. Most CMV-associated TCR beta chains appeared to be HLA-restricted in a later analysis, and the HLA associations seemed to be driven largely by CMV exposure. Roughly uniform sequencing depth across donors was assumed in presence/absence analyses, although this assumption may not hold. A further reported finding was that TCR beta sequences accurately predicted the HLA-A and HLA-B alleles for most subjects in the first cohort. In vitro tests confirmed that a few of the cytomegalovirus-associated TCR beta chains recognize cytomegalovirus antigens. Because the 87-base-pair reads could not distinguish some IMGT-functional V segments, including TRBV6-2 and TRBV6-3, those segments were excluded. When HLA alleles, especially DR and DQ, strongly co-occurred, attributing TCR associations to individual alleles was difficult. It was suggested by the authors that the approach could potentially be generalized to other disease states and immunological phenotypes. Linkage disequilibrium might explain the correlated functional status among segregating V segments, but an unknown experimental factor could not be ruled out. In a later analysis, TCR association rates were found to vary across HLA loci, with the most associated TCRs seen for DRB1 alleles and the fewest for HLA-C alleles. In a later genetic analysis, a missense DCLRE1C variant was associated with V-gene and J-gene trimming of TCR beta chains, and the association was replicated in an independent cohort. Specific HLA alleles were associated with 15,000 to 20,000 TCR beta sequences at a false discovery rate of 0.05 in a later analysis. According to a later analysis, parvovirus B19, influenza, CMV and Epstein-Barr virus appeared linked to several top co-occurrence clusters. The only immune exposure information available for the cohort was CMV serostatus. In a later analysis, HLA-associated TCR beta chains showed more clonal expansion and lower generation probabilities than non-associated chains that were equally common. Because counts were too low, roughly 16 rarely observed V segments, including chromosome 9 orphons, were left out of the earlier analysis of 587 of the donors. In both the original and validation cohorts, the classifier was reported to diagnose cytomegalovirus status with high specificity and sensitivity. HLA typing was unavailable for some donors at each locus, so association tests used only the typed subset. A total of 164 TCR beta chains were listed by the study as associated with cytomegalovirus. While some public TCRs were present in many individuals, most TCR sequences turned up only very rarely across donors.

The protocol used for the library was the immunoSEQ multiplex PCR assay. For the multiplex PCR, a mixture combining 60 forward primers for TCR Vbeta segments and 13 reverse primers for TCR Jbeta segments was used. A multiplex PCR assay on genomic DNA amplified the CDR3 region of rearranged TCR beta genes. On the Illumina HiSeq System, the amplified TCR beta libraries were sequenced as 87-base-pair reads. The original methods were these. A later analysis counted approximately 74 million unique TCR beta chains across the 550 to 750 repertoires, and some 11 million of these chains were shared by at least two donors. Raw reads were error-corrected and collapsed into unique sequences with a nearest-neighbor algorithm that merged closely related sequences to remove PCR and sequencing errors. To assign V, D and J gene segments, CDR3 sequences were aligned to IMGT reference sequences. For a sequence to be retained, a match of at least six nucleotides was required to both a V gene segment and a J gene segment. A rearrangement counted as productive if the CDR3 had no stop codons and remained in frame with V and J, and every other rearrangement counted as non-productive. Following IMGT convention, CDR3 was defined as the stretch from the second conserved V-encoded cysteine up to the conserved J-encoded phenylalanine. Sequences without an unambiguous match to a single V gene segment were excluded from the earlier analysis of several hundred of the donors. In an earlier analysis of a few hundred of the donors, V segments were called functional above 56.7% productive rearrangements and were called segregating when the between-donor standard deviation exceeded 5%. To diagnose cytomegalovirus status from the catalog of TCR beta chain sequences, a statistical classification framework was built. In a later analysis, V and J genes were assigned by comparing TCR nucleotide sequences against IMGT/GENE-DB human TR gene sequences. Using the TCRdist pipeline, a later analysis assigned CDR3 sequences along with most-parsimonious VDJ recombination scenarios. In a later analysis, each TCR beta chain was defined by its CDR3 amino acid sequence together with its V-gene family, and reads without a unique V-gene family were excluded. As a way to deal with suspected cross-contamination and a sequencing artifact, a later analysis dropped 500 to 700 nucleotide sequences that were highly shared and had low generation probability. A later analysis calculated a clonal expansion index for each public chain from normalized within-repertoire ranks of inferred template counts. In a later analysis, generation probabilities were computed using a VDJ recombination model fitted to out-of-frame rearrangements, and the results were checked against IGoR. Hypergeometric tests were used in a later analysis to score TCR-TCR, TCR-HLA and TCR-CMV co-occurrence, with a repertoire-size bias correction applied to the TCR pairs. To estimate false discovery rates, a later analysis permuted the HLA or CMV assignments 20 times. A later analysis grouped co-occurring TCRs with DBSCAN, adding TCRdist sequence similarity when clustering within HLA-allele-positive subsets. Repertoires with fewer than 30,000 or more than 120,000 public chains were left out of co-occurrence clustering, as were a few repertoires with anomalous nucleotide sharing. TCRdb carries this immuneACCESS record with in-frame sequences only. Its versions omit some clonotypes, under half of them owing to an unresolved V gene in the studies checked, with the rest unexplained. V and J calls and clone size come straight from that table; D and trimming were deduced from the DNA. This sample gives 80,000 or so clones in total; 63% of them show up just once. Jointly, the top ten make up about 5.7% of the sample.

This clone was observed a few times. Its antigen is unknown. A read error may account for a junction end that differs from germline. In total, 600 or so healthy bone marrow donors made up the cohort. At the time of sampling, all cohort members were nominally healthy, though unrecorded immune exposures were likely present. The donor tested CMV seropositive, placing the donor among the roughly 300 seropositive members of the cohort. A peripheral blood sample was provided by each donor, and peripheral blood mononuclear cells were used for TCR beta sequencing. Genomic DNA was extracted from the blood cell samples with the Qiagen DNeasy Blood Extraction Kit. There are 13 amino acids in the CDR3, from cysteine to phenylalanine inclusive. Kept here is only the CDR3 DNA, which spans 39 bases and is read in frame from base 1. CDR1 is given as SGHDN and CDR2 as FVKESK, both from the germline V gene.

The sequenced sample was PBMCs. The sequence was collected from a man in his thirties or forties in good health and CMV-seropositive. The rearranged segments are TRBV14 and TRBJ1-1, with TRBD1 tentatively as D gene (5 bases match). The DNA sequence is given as TGTGCCAGCAGTCAAGACAGGAACACTGAAGCTTTCTTT. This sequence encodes CASSQDRNTEAFF. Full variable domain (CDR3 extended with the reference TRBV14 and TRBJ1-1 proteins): EAGVTQFPSHSVIEKGQTVTLRCDPISGHDNLYWYRRVMGKEIKFLLHFVKESKQDESGMPNNRFLAERTGGTYSTLKVQPAELEDSGVYFCASSQDRNTEAFFGQGTRLTVV.